The TCR beta chain under discussion was sequenced for a study of OX40 agonist ivuxolimab in advanced cancers. A note on the overall study: Ivuxolimab was a fully human IgG2 agonistic monoclonal antibody targeting the costimulatory receptor OX40 (CD134). The dose-escalation cohort was roughly 87% male with a mean age of about 60 years, ranging from roughly 23 to 90. Peripheral TCRbeta sequencing was intended to test whether TCR sequence diversity was altered and clonal T-cell expansion was caused by ivuxolimab. Of the 50 to 55 patients in dose escalation, around 20 had hepatocellular carcinoma, approximately 15 had melanoma, 9 had renal cell carcinoma and 9 had head and neck cancer. The paper reports the monotherapy dose-escalation portion (N ≈ 52 patients) of the phase I ivuxolimab trial. Partial responses occurred in three dose-escalation patients: two with cutaneous melanoma and one with hepatocellular carcinoma. Patients were allowed to have had prior anti-PD-1, anti-PD-L1 or anti-CTLA-4 therapy, and approximately 39% of the dose-escalation patients had been treated with checkpoint inhibitors. Intravenous ivuxolimab was administered to patients every 2 weeks at six dose levels: 0.01, 0.1, 0.3, 1.5, 3 and 10 mg/kg. Summary of the overall study and its limitations: At doses of 0.1 to 3.0 mg/kg, clonal expansion of both CD4+ and CD8+ blood T cells was observed from baseline to week 6. After ivuxolimab, expanded clones were on average more numerous among CD8+ T cells than among CD4+ T cells. The antigen specificity of the clonally expanded peripheral T cells was not determined. In the 0.1-3.0 mg/kg groups, partial responders had among the lowest normalized peripheral clonal expansion, particularly in CD8+ T cells. Low levels of normalized T-cell clonal expansion were also seen in some patients who did not respond.

Patients with autoimmune disease history or receiving systemic immunosuppression were excluded from the trial. Peripheral blood for TCR sequencing was collected from all dose cohorts at baseline, on cycle 4 day 1, and on cycle 7 day 1. The samples were taken from a phase I, first-in-human, multicenter, open-label dose-escalation trial of ivuxolimab. Adults with locally advanced or metastatic melanoma, renal cell, hepatocellular, or head and neck squamous cell carcinoma were enrolled in the trial. CD4+ and CD8+ T cells were sorted separately from peripheral blood before TCR sequencing. On this clone itself: Its antigen target is currently unknown. Per-nucleotide qualities are absent, and no much larger clonotype sits a single base away.

V is reduced by 4 bases and J by 4 bases, leaving a spacing of 7 bases between them. As encoded in the germline V gene, CDR1 is SQVTM while CDR2 is ANQGSEA. Its CDR3 holds 11 amino acids, cysteine through phenylalanine. Only the CDR3 DNA stays, 33 bases, in frame from base 1. Genomic DNA was extracted from sorted cells for sequencing of the TCRbeta CDR3 region. TCRbeta CDR3 regions were sequenced using the immunoSEQ Assay. TCRdb carries this immuneACCESS record with in-frame sequences only. Its versions omit some clonotypes, under half of them owing to an unresolved V gene in the studies checked, with the rest unexplained. The sample profile shows 70,000 to 95,000 clones; about 91% of them were found once. Of the sample, 0.4% to 0.55% falls within the top ten clones.

This receptor was identified in an adult with an advanced solid tumor such as melanoma, head and neck, liver or kidney cancer. The sequencing used CD4+ or CD8+ T cells sorted from blood, collected in a trial of the OX40 agonist ivuxolimab. Here the chain combines TRBV29-1 and TRBJ1-2; a tentative D call is TRBD1 (5 bases match). The CDR3 protein sequence reads: CSVGGVYGYTF. The DNA sequence is as follows: TGCAGCGTTGGAGGGGTCTATGGCTACACCTTC.